This T cell receptor beta chain was sequenced during a study of cytomegalovirus exposure and HLA in healthy donors. The wider study: Prior work identified around 120 million unique TCR beta sequences in around 170 million T cells. Membership in the Caucasian-associated ancestry cluster was found for approximately 85% of 300 to 500 genotyped donors. Findings and limits, study-wide: A later analysis reportedly identified an Asian-associated ancestry cluster as carrying fewer N-insertions than the roughly 670-donor mean. The only immune exposure information that was available was CMV serostatus.

The germline V gene has CDR1 MGHRA and CDR2 YSYEKL. The CDR3 has 18 amino acids. V lost 1 base, J lost 0 bases, and 9 bases stayed unmatched. The PCR ran on 60 Vbeta and 13 Jbeta primers. Libraries were prepared by immunoSEQ multiplex PCR; TCRdb keeps only in-frame clonotypes and omits some of them. Of about 240,000 clones in the sample, about 86% were seen once. Details on this clone: Its matching antigen is unknown.

The chain has TRBV4-1 and TRBJ2-1; TRBD1 aligns across 7 bases. The sample taken for sequencing was PBMCs. The clonotype comes from a woman in her sixties or seventies in good health and CMV-seropositive. CDR3 residues: CASSQVGSGGNSYNEQFF. The CDR3 DNA follows: TGCGCCAGCAGCCAAGTGGGTTCAGGGGGTAACTCCTACAATGAGCAGTTCTTC.